This is a list of T cell receptor beta chains from one sample in a study of blood T cell repertoires in COVID-19. Sequencing used immunoSEQ multiplex PCR; TCRdb keeps in-frame clones, though not all of them. This table has approximately 150,000 clones, approximately 88% appearing once. The sample was peripheral blood. The receptors shown here come from a human donor in a cohort sampled during active COVID-19. CDR3s leave out the opening cysteine and the closing phenylalanine or tryptophan. The order of the fields is D gene, V gene, J gene, CDR3 protein. D genes are given only for firm matches.

>-|TRBV24-1|TRBJ2-2
ATSWGIGELF
>-|TRBV5-6|TRBJ1-2
ASGQTGIKSGYT
>-|TRBV3-1/TRBV3-2|TRBJ2-1
ASSQGAGTNNEQF
>-|TRBV5-1|TRBJ2-3
ASTEGWGTSTDTQY
>TRBD1|TRBV7-2|TRBJ2-2
ASSLETGAGELF
>TRBD2|TRBV2|TRBJ2-1
ASHYFLVGLVGERIQF
>-|TRBV5-4|TRBJ1-1
ASSLGGSNTEAF
>-|TRBV5-4|TRBJ2-1
ASSLEGQYASEQF
>-|TRBV12-3/TRBV12-4|TRBJ1-1
ASRPAGGTAF
>TRBD1|TRBV7-9|TRBJ1-4
ASTRTGGGEKLF
>-|TRBV7-9|TRBJ2-1
ASSFLSGYNEQF
>TRBD1|TRBV6-5|TRBJ1-2
ASSPGQVRGSGYT
>TRBD2|TRBV5-4|TRBJ2-1
ASSLDPAGGYNEQF
>TRBD1|TRBV5-4|TRBJ1-2
ASSLVVSGTGLYGYT
>TRBD1|TRBV5-1|TRBJ2-3
ASSSGTGDRGTDTQY
>-|TRBV27|TRBJ2-3
ASSRRLASTDTQY
>TRBD1|TRBV15|TRBJ2-7
ATSIPGTGSYEQY
>-|TRBV7-3|TRBJ1-3
ASSLNAGRGIY
>TRBD1|TRBV11-3|TRBJ1-2
ASSLQRDRRPLYGYT
>-|TRBV6-2/TRBV6-3|TRBJ1-5
ASSQQGEDQPQH
>TRBD1|TRBV27|TRBJ1-2
ASSLMAGGGYGYT
>-|TRBV27|TRBJ2-5
ASRRGKETQY
>TRBD1|TRBV2|TRBJ1-5
ASRWGQGKGASNQPQH
>TRBD2|TRBV28|TRBJ2-3
ASSNPGLAGAGQQY
>-|TRBV18|TRBJ1-2
ASSPGHLNYGYT
>-|TRBV2|TRBJ2-6
ASSPTGTGANVLT
>-|TRBV2|TRBJ1-5
ASSESGSGQPQH
>TRBD1|TRBV3-1/TRBV3-2|TRBJ1-1
ASSPGWTGTLGTEAF
>TRBD1|TRBV6-4|TRBJ1-1
ASSAQTSGGTEAF
>TRBD1|TRBV2|TRBJ2-1
ASSGGQVLNYNEQF
>-|TRBV18|TRBJ1-1
ASSSAAVNTEAF
>-|TRBV7-3|TRBJ1-1
ASSLRGGSNTEAF
>-|TRBV10-3|TRBJ1-3
ATRQSSSGNTIY
>TRBD2|TRBV28|TRBJ2-1
ASSQGLAGANEQF
>-|TRBV9|TRBJ1-6
ASSVSGRELNSPLH
>-|TRBV18|TRBJ2-5
ASSPPDLRAGETQY
>-|TRBV7-9|TRBJ1-4
ASSQTGDEKLF
>TRBD1|TRBV7-9|TRBJ2-5
ASSPGQGNQETQY
>-|TRBV14|TRBJ2-5
ASSRTDRETQY
>TRBD1|TRBV9|TRBJ1-3
ASSGDRGNTIY
>TRBD2|TRBV5-1|TRBJ2-3
ASRGAGVRTDTQY
>-|TRBV20-1|TRBJ1-5
SARLGGAQH
>-|TRBV7-2|TRBJ2-2
ASSLAGRGTGELF
>-|TRBV7-9|TRBJ1-1
ASSLDGGGTEAF
>-|TRBV30|TRBJ2-2
AWNRQGRTGELF
>-|TRBV7-2|TRBJ2-3
ASSLAFFSTDTQY
>-|TRBV7-2|TRBJ2-7
ASSSFKGTSRSYEQY
>-|TRBV6-5|TRBJ2-2
ASTVQGLGELF
>TRBD1|TRBV7-9|TRBJ1-1
ASSSIRDRPEAF
>-|TRBV7-9|TRBJ2-3
ASSPPAGFTDTQY
>TRBD1|TRBV19|TRBJ2-3
ASSATGGIDTQY
>-|TRBV3-1/TRBV3-2|TRBJ2-1
ASSQDTQAGHEQF
>TRBD1|TRBV11-3|TRBJ2-1
ASSRTGERSEQF
>TRBD1|TRBV19|TRBJ1-2
ASSILGQGYT
>TRBD2|TRBV28|TRBJ2-3
ASSGGTSGYTDTQY